Following are 14 T cell receptor beta chains from one sample sequenced in a study of blood T cell repertoires in COVID-19. Using immunoSEQ multiplex PCR, the repertoire was profiled, and TCRdb retains in-frame clones only, with some absent. This sample yields approximately 110,000 clones, of which about 82% are seen a single time; approximately 5% belongs to the top ten. What was sequenced was peripheral blood. The receptors stem from a human donor in a cohort sampled during active COVID-19.

J is TRBJ2-1 and V is TRBV30; 7 bases are a match to TRBD2. This CDR3 has 13 amino acids. Germline CDR1 GTSNPN, CDR2 SVGIG (reference sequence). J lost 7 bases, V lost 0 bases, and 3 bases had no gene match. The CDR3 region is CAWSVSSGNEQFF. The CDR3 nucleotides read TGTGCCTGGAGTGTTAGTAGCGGGAATGAGCAGTTCTTC.

The V gene is TRBV27, the J gene TRBJ2-1, with 11 bases matching TRBD2. Losses at the gene ends were 4 bases for V and 8 bases for J; bases not matched to a gene: 7. The germline CDR1 and CDR2 sequences are MNHEY and SMNVEV (reference sequence). The CDR3 is 15 residues long. The CDR3 DNA is TGTGCCAGCAGTTATCTAGCGGGAGGTTTCTATGAGCAGTTCTTC. Translated, it gives CASSYLAGGFYEQFF.

With regard to this clone: The sample holds other DNA sequences that translate to the same CDR3. The chain recombines TRBV30 with TRBJ1-5; D is unclear. The CDR3 loop spans 13 amino acids. The germline CDR1 and CDR2 sequences are GTSNPN and SVGIG (reference sequence). V dropped 0 bases and J dropped 4 bases, with 7 bases sitting between them. CDR3: CAWSVSGNQPQHF. Written as DNA, the CDR3 is TGTGCCTGGAGTGTATCCGGGAATCAGCCCCAGCATTTT.

This chain links TRBV3-1 (or the pseudogene TRBV3-2) with TRBJ2-7; 7 nucleotides agree with TRBD1. This CDR3 is built from 15 residues. The junction had 6 bases not matched to a gene; V was cut back by 1 base and J by 3 bases. The germline gives CDR1 LGHDT, CDR2 YNNKEL (reference sequence). CDR3 amino acids: CASSQAWDSGYEQYF. CDR3 coding DNA: TGTGCCAGCAGCCAAGCCTGGGACAGTGGCTACGAGCAGTACTTC.

The V call is TRBV10-3, the J call TRBJ2-2; 10 bases agree with TRBD2. The ends lost 3 bases at V and 5 bases at J; junction bases unmatched: 6. Germline loops: CDR1 ENHRY, CDR2 SYGVKD. The CDR3 extends over 16 amino acids. The CDR3 here is CAISDLAGEKTGELFF. In DNA, the CDR3 is TGTGCCATCAGTGACCTAGCGGGAGAGAAAACCGGGGAGCTGTTTTTT.

V and J are TRBV5-1 and TRBJ1-4; no reliable D call. In germline, CDR1 is SGHRS, CDR2 YFSETQ. The CDR3 sequence is 16 residues long. The V end lost 4 bases, the J end lost 6 bases, and 19 bases lay between the germline ends. The CDR3 DNA is TGCGCCAGCAGCGCAACGCCGGGAGCTGTCGATGAAAAACTGTTTTTT. This translates into CASSATPGAVDEKLFF.

This chain joins TRBV9 and TRBJ2-3, with TRBD2 matching 13 bases. Germline lookup yields CDR1 SGDLS and CDR2 YYNGEE. The CDR3 loop spans 16 amino acids. With 4 bases clipped from V and 5 bases from J, the junction kept 7 bases outside the gene matches. CDR3 coding DNA: TGTGCCAGCAGCTCCCGGACTAGCGGGAGTGTAGATACGCAGTATTTT. This sequence encodes CASSSRTSGSVDTQYF.

This chain uses TRBV7-2 with TRBJ2-4, with unresolved D. The germline V gene has CDR1 SGHTA and CDR2 FQGNSA. The germline V and J ends were trimmed by 6 bases and 1 base, with 10 bases remaining between them. The CDR3 has 14 amino acids. The CDR3 is CASSLNRAKNIQYF. Written as DNA, the CDR3 is TGTGCCAGCAGTCTAAATCGGGCCAAAAACATTCAGTACTTC.

The chain recombines TRBV5-5 with TRBJ2-7; 9 nucleotides align to TRBD2. The CDR3 runs 15 residues. The germline CDR1 and CDR2 sequences are SGHKS and YYEKEE (reference sequence). Losses at the gene ends were 1 base for V and 2 bases for J; bases not matched to a gene: 4. CDR3 residues: CASSLLAGAPYEQYF. For the CDR3, the DNA is TGTGCCAGCAGCTTGTTAGCGGGAGCGCCCTACGAGCAGTACTTC.

The table lists this clone with a count of one. The chain is built from TRBV18 and TRBJ2-7, with D perhaps matching TRBD2 (6 bases). The CDR3 extends over 15 amino acids. Trimming took 2 bases from V and 2 from J, leaving 13 bases between them. CDR1 KGHSH and CDR2 LQKENI come from the germline V gene. CDR3 nucleotides: TGTGCCAGCTCACCAGGGGGGAGGCTAACCTACGAGCAGTACTTC. Translated, it gives CASSPGGRLTYEQYF.

In this sample, this clone turned up a few times. This sequence joins TRBV2 and TRBJ2-3; 8 bases are a match to TRBD2. V trimming: 8 bases; J trimming: 1 base; junction bases outside the gene matches: 8. In germline, CDR1 is SNHLY, CDR2 FYNNEI. This CDR3 comprises 15 residues. CDR3 residues: CASARRAGGTDTQYF. CDR3 bases: TGTGCCAGCGCCCGGCGAGCGGGAGGCACAGATACGCAGTATTTT. The full variable domain, its missing parts supplied by reference TRBV2 and TRBJ2-3, is EPEVTQTPSHQVTQMGQEVILRCVPISNHLYFYWYRQILGQKVEFLVSFYNNEISEKSEIFDDQFSVERPDGSNFTLKIRSTKLEDSAMYFCASARRAGGTDTQYFGPGTRLTVL.

The chain couples TRBV11-3 to TRBJ2-3; D uncertain. Trimming shortened V by 0 bases and J by 7 bases, and 8 bases separated the two germline ends. Germline CDR1 is SGHNT and CDR2 is YENEEA. This CDR3 contains 13 residues. Here the CDR3 DNA reads TGTGCCAGCAGCTTAGATCTGCGGAATACGCAGTATTTT. It encodes CASSLDLRNTQYF.

The chain employs TRBV18 and TRBJ2-5; no definite D call. Trimming took 1 base from V and 3 from J, leaving 6 bases between them. Per germline, CDR1 KGHSH and CDR2 LQKENI. The length of the CDR3 is 13 residues. Here the CDR3 DNA reads TGTGCCAGCTCACCACGGCTAGAAGAGACCCAGTACTTC. Residues: CASSPRLEETQYF.

This chain connects TRBV19 to TRBJ2-1; 7 bases align to TRBD2. This CDR3 region has 16 residues. CDR1 and CDR2 from the germline V gene are LNHDA and SQIVND (reference sequence). The V and J ends lost 2 bases and 0 bases, in that order; junction bases with no gene match: 4. The chain's CDR3 is CASSIRWGGSYNEQFF. The CDR3 nucleotides read TGTGCCAGTAGTATAAGGTGGGGGGGCTCCTACAATGAGCAGTTCTTC.